This TCR beta chain comes out of a study of blood T cell repertoires in COVID-19. At the level of the study: Material from acute and convalescent COVID-19 was sourced from the United States, Italy and Spain. PBMCs, B-cell-depleted T cells, or T cells provided the cDNA or gDNA that made up the material.

Methods used by the authors: It was from reference gene primer amplification that nucleated cell counts were estimated. Profiling relied on immunoSEQ multiplex PCR, and the TCRdb table lists in-frame clones only, not all of them. V and J calls plus clone size are reproduced from that table; the DNA served to infer D and trimming. The table records under 300,000 clones, 83% of them present only once. The germline V gene encodes CDR1 LGHDT and CDR2 YNNKEL (reference sequence). Trimming took 1 base from V and 4 from J; bases not matched to a gene: 8. The CDR3 spans 16 residues. The chain recombines TRBV3-1 (or the pseudogene TRBV3-2) with TRBJ1-2; 8 bases are shared with TRBD1. Sequenced input: peripheral blood. The sequence was obtained from a man aged 80 or over with acute or convalescent COVID-19. This CDR3 is CASSQVADRAIYGYTF. The CDR3 region has the DNA TGTGCCAGCAGCCAAGTGGCGGACAGGGCAATCTATGGCTACACCTTC.